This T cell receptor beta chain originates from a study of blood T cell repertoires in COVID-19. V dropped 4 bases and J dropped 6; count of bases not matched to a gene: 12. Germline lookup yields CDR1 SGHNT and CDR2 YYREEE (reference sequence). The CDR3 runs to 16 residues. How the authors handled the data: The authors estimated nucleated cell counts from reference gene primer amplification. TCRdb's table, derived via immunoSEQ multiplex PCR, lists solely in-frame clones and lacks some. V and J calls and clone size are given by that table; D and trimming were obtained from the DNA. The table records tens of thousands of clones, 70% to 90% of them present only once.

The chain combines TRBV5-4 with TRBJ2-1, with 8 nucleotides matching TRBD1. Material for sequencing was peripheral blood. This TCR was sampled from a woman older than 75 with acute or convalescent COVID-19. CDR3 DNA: TGTGCCAGCAGCGTGACAGGGGTGGGGGCAATCAATGAGCAGTTCTTC. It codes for CASSVTGVGAINEQFF. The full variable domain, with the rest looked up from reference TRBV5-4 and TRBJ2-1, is ETGVTQSPTHLIKTRGQQVTLRCSSQSGHNTVSWYQQALGQGPQFIFQYYREEENGRGNFPPRFSGLQFPNYSSELNVNALELDDSALYLCASSVTGVGAINEQFFGPGTRLTVL.